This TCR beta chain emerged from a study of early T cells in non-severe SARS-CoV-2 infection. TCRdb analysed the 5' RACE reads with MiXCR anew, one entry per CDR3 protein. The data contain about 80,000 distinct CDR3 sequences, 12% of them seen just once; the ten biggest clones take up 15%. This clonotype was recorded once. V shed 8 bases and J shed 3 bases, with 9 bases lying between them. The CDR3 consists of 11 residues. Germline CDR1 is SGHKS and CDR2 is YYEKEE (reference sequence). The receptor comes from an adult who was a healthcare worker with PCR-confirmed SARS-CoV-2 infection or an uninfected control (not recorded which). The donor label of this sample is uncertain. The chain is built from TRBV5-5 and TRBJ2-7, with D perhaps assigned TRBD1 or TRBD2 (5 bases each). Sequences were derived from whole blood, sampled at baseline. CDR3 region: CARGTSYEQYF. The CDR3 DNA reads TGTGCCAGAGGGACCAGCTACGAGCAGTACTTC. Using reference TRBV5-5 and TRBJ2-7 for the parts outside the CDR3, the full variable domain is DAGVTQSPTHLIKTRGQQVTLRCSPISGHKSVSWYQQVLGQGPQFIFQYYEKEERGRGNFPDRFSARQFPNYSSELNVNALLLGDSALYLCARGTSYEQYFGPGTRLTVT.